Listed below are T cell receptor beta chains from one sample, sequenced in a study of T cell responses to AZD1222 COVID-19 vaccine. The table came from immunoSEQ multiplex PCR; TCRdb's copy has only in-frame clones and leaves some out. The profile shows 100,000 to 140,000 clones, 70% to 90% of them singletons. This sample comprised peripheral blood, obtained 28 days after the second AZD1222 dose. The receptors were gathered from an adult who received the AZD1222 COVID-19 vaccine. CDR3s include the opening cysteine and the closing phenylalanine or tryptophan. A D gene is named only where the DNA matches it firmly. A clone size is listed for some rows: how often the clone was seen (once, few, many), or a class if it is expanded.

d_gene	abundance	v_gene	j_gene	CDR3aa	CDR3nt
NA	NA	TRBV4-1	TRBJ2-5	CASSPAGTETQYF	TGCGCCAGCAGCCCAGCCGGGACAGAGACCCAGTACTTC
NA	once	TRBV5-1	TRBJ2-3	CASSLGHNLGPSTDTQYF	TGCGCCAGCAGCTTGGGGCATAACTTGGGGCCTAGCACAGATACGCAGTATTTT
NA	NA	TRBV5-6	TRBJ1-5	CASSRQSNQPQHF	TGTGCCAGCAGCCGACAGAGCAATCAGCCCCAGCATTTT
NA	NA	TRBV24-1	TRBJ1-3	CATRASSGNTIYF	TGTGCCACCAGGGCCTCCTCTGGAAACACCATATATTTT
NA	NA	TRBV5-1	TRBJ1-1	CASSPLGQMNTEAFF	TGCGCCAGCAGCCCACTTGGGCAGATGAACACTGAAGCTTTCTTT
TRBD1	NA	TRBV12-3/TRBV12-4	TRBJ1-2	CASTGTGAGYTF	TGTGCCAGCACCGGGACAGGGGCCGGCTACACCTTC
NA	many	TRBV3-1/TRBV3-2	TRBJ2-6	CASSQGPGPTPGANVLTF	TGTGCCAGCAGCCAAGGTCCGGGGCCCACCCCTGGGGCCAACGTCCTGACTTTC
TRBD1	NA	TRBV3-1/TRBV3-2	TRBJ2-7	CASSQRQGQAEQYF	TGTGCCAGCAGCCAACGACAGGGGCAGGCCGAGCAGTACTTC
TRBD1	once	TRBV27	TRBJ2-7	CASPSGTGPYEQYF	TGTGCCAGCCCGTCCGGGACAGGGCCCTACGAGCAGTACTTC
TRBD1	NA	TRBV5-4	TRBJ1-1	CASSLVRQGGTEAFF	TGTGCCAGCAGCTTGGTTAGGCAGGGGGGCACTGAAGCTTTCTTT
NA	NA	TRBV27	TRBJ1-1	CASSFVRENTEAFF	TGTGCCAGCAGTTTCGTGAGGGAGAACACTGAAGCTTTCTTT
NA	NA	TRBV14	TRBJ2-3	CASSQDRLGWFGDTQYF	TGTGCCAGCAGCCAAGATCGATTGGGCTGGTTTGGAGATACGCAGTATTTT
NA	NA	TRBV4-3	TRBJ1-1	CASSYEVGTEAFF	TGCGCCAGCAGCTACGAGGTGGGCACTGAAGCTTTCTTT
NA	NA	TRBV7-9	TRBJ2-7	CASSLGSQPGEQYF	TGTGCCAGCAGCTTGGGCTCCCAACCGGGCGAGCAGTACTTC
NA	once	TRBV2	TRBJ1-4	CASTPEGQTSGKLFF	TGTGCCAGCACCCCGGAAGGACAAACATCGGGAAAACTGTTTTTT
NA	NA	TRBV25-1	TRBJ1-1	CASRTGGPEAFF	TGTGCCAGCAGGACCGGGGGACCTGAAGCTTTCTTT
NA	NA	TRBV6-5	TRBJ2-2	CASSSYTGELFF	TGTGCCAGCAGCTCCTACACCGGGGAGCTGTTTTTT
NA	NA	TRBV25-1	TRBJ1-2	CASSESPGQKGGYGYTF	TGTGCCAGCAGTGAATCCCCGGGCCAAAAGGGTGGCTATGGCTACACCTTC
NA	NA	TRBV19	TRBJ1-5	CASSLTTGQPQHF	TGTGCCAGTAGTCTAACGACGGGTCAGCCCCAGCATTTT
NA	NA	TRBV27	TRBJ1-1	CASSIGRGSTEAFF	TGTGCCAGCAGTATAGGGAGGGGTAGCACTGAAGCTTTCTTT
TRBD1	NA	TRBV2	TRBJ1-4	CASRRDRGATNEKLFF	TGTGCCAGCAGAAGGGACAGGGGTGCAACTAATGAAAAACTGTTTTTT
NA	NA	TRBV6-4	TRBJ1-1	CASSEGIGTEAFF	TGTGCCAGCAGTGAAGGAATTGGCACTGAAGCTTTCTTT
TRBD1	NA	TRBV28	TRBJ2-1	CASRRTGSNEQFF	TGTGCCAGCAGGAGGACAGGTTCTAATGAGCAGTTCTTC
NA	NA	TRBV19	TRBJ1-1	CASSSPRTANTEAFF	TGTGCCAGTAGTAGCCCCCGTACAGCGAACACTGAAGCTTTCTTT
TRBD2	NA	TRBV4-3	TRBJ2-1	CASRPSGDRSYNEQFF	TGCGCCAGCAGGCCTAGCGGGGACCGCTCCTACAATGAGCAGTTCTTC
NA	NA	TRBV7-2	TRBJ1-4	CASSLGRGGGTNEKLFF	TGTGCCAGCAGCTTAGGGCGAGGGGGGGGGACTAATGAAAAACTGTTTTTT
NA	NA	TRBV19	TRBJ1-5	CASSTAGVDQPQHF	TGTGCCAGTAGTACGGCAGGGGTGGATCAGCCCCAGCATTTT
NA	once	TRBV11-2	TRBJ1-1	CASSLTSSEAFF	TGTGCCAGCAGCTTAACATCCTCTGAGGCTTTCTTT
NA	NA	TRBV27	TRBJ2-7	CASSTLRQGGWGEQYF	TGTGCCAGCAGTACCTTAAGGCAGGGGGGCTGGGGCGAGCAGTACTTC
NA	NA	TRBV12-3/TRBV12-4	TRBJ1-4	CASSLSDEKLFF	TGTGCCAGCAGTTTGTCCGATGAAAAACTGTTTTTT
NA	NA	TRBV28	TRBJ2-7	CASSSTYYEQYF	TGTGCCAGCAGTTCGACCTACTACGAGCAGTACTTC
TRBD1	NA	TRBV19	TRBJ1-6	CASKGQGQSPLHF	TGTGCCAGTAAGGGACAGGGACAATCACCCCTCCACTTT
TRBD1	NA	TRBV13	TRBJ1-2	CASSSRDRAYSNYGYTF	TGTGCCAGCAGCTCCCGGGACAGGGCCTATAGTAACTATGGCTACACCTTC
TRBD2	NA	TRBV29-1	TRBJ2-3	CSVGGTSGGLADTQYF	TGCAGCGTTGGAGGGACTAGCGGGGGTCTCGCAGATACGCAGTATTTT
NA	NA	TRBV4-1	TRBJ1-6	CASSQAQNRVESPLHF	TGCGCCAGCAGCCAAGCCCAAAACAGGGTCGAGTCACCCCTCCACTTT
NA	once	TRBV9	TRBJ1-1	CASSVGGSRGRNTEAFF	TGTGCCAGCAGCGTTGGTGGAAGTCGGGGGCGGAACACTGAAGCTTTCTTT
NA	NA	TRBV3-1/TRBV3-2	TRBJ2-2	CASSPEGNTGELFF	TGTGCCAGCAGCCCCGAGGGGAACACCGGGGAGCTGTTTTTT
NA	NA	TRBV6-5	TRBJ1-3	CASSYGTGNTIYF	TGTGCCAGCAGTTATGGAACTGGAAACACCATATATTTT
TRBD1	NA	TRBV7-7	TRBJ2-7	CASSLRQGVTYEQYF	TGTGCCAGCAGCTTACGGCAGGGGGTGACCTACGAGCAGTACTTC
NA	NA	TRBV12-5	TRBJ1-4	CASGLLLHGQSQIATNEKLFF	TGTGCTAGTGGTCTCCTATTACATGGACAGAGCCAGATTGCAACTAATGAAAAACTGTTTTTT
NA	few	TRBV3-1/TRBV3-2	TRBJ2-5	CASSQQGRQETQYF	TGTGCCAGCAGCCAACAGGGACGGCAAGAGACCCAGTACTTC
NA	NA	TRBV5-5	TRBJ1-6	CASSLGVSYNSPLHF	TGTGCCAGCAGCTTAGGAGTCTCCTATAATTCACCCCTCCACTTT
NA	NA	TRBV5-4	TRBJ1-2	CASSLTGSWGYTF	TGTGCCAGCAGCTTAACAGGTTCTTGGGGCTACACCTTC
NA	NA	TRBV28	TRBJ1-2	CASSLHRGAGTYGYTF	TGTGCCAGCAGTTTACATCGGGGGGCAGGTACTTATGGCTACACCTTC
NA	NA	TRBV4-1	TRBJ2-5	CASSQRGVAVQETQYF	TGCGCCAGCAGCCAAAGGGGGGTAGCGGTCCAAGAGACCCAGTACTTC
NA	NA	TRBV4-2	TRBJ1-2	CASSQDLAVSRSPLSGYTF	TGTGCCAGCAGCCAAGATCTCGCAGTGAGCCGATCCCCTTTAAGTGGCTACACCTTC
NA	NA	TRBV18	TRBJ2-1	CASSLGRATYNEQFF	TGTGCCAGCTCACTAGGACGGGCTACCTACAATGAGCAGTTCTTC